This record covers a single T cell receptor beta chain. Its antigen is not known. The sample is drawn from a study of OX40 agonist ivuxolimab in advanced cancers. Whole-study context: Averaging around 60 years in age, with a range of about 23 to 79, the cohort was approximately 83% male. The study, taken as a whole, reports: Fewer expanded clones were found on average in CD4+ than in CD8+ T cells.

Some clones are missing from TCRdb's copy, which holds only in-frame ones; the method was immunoSEQ multiplex PCR. The sample lists roughly 65,000 clones; approximately 90% were seen once. Germline values: CDR1 SGHRS, CDR2 YFSETQ. Trimming cost V 1 base and J 0 bases, with 4 bases left between them. The length of the CDR3 is 13 residues. The gene calls are TRBV5-1 and TRBJ2-5; D uncertain. Specimen: CD4+ or CD8+ T cells sorted from blood, collected in a trial of the OX40 agonist ivuxolimab. The sequence came from an adult with an advanced solid tumor such as melanoma, head and neck, liver or kidney cancer. The CDR3 reads CASSLRYQETQYF. CDR3 nucleotide sequence: TGCGCCAGCAGCTTGAGGTACCAAGAGACCCAGTACTTC.